The 6 T cell receptor beta chains in this list originate from one sample, sequenced in a study of OX40 agonist ivuxolimab in advanced cancers. Clones were sequenced by immunoSEQ multiplex PCR, and TCRdb holds only the in-frame ones, with some missing. The sample holds 58,000 or so clones, approximately 92% seen once. Here the sequenced sample was CD4+ or CD8+ T cells sorted from blood, taken in a trial of the OX40 agonist ivuxolimab. The receptors originated from an adult with an advanced solid tumor such as melanoma, head and neck, liver or kidney cancer.

This clone has a single count. The CDR3 DNA reads as TGTGCCAGCAGCTCGGTCCTTAACTATGGCTACACCTTC. It translates to CASSSVLNYGYTF. This chain connects TRBV7-9 to TRBJ1-2; the D is unclear. CDR1 is SEHNR and CDR2 is FQNEAQ in the germline V gene (reference sequence). V gave up 4 bases and J gave up 1 base, with 7 bases separating them. The CDR3 is 13 amino acids.

CDR3 nucleotides: TGTGCCAGCACCCGGTCCCACGCGAGGACCGGGGAGCTGTTTTTT. This encodes CASTRSHARTGELFF. The gene calls are TRBV2 and TRBJ2-2; no firm D call. There are 15 residues in the CDR3. With 7 bases removed from V and 5 bases from J, the gap between germline ends came to 17 bases. CDR1 and CDR2 from the germline V gene are SNHLY and FYNNEI. Using reference TRBV2 and TRBJ2-2 for the parts outside the CDR3, the full variable domain is EPEVTQTPSHQVTQMGQEVILRCVPISNHLYFYWYRQILGQKVEFLVSFYNNEISEKSEIFDDQFSVERPDGSNFTLKIRSTKLEDSAMYFCASTRSHARTGELFFGEGSRLTVL.

This CDR3 reads CSVETLGRAGYEQYF. Here the CDR3 DNA reads TGCAGCGTTGAAACCTTAGGGCGCGCGGGGTACGAGCAGTACTTC. The chain joins TRBV29-1 to TRBJ2-7, with D tentatively TRBD2 (6 bases). The CDR3 consists of 15 residues. Trimming removed 2 bases at V and 4 bases at J, with 18 bases between. The germline CDR1 and CDR2 sequences are SQVTM and ANQGSEA.

The V call is TRBV7-6, the J call TRBJ2-3, with TRBD1 matching 11 bases. CDR1 and CDR2 from the germline V gene are SGHVS and FNYEAQ. J was trimmed by 4 bases and V by 4 bases; bases with no gene match: 1. The CDR3 loop spans 14 amino acids. CDR3 bases: TGTGCCAGCAGCTCGGGACAGGGGGCAGATACGCAGTATTTT. Translating it yields CASSSGQGADTQYF.

The V gene is TRBV18, the J gene TRBJ1-2; TRBD1 agrees at 8 bases. Germline V lookup: CDR1 KGHSH, CDR2 LQKENI. J lost 1 base, V lost 3 bases, and 7 bases had no gene match. This CDR3 spans 16 amino acids. The CDR3 DNA reads as TGTGCCAGCTCACCGGAGGGACAGGCCTTTAACTATGGCTACACCTTC. The encoded protein is CASSPEGQAFNYGYTF.

The J gene is TRBJ1-1, the V gene TRBV7-8; D remains unclear. With 1 base removed from V and 5 bases from J, the gap between germline ends came to 11 bases. The CDR3 runs to 14 residues. Per germline, CDR1 SGHVS and CDR2 FQNEAQ. The DNA of the CDR3 is TGTGCCAGCAGCTTAGGGACGGTTTGGACTGAAGCTTTCTTT. As protein: CASSLGTVWTEAFF.